Below are 18 T cell receptor beta chains sequenced from a single sample in a study of T cells in Graves' hyperthyroidism and ophthalmopathy. Amplified TCR beta CDR3 regions derived from RNA transcripts. A set of HTBI primers served as the primers for a first-round RT-PCR of the TCR CDR3. Using its own MiXCR run on the multiplex PCR reads, TCRdb lists one record per CDR3 protein. The table shows just under 750,000 distinct CDR3 sequences, with roughly 32% occurring only once. Input material: blood. The source of these receptors is a middle-aged woman with Graves' hyperthyroidism.

CDR3 loop: CASSFRPPLQETQYF. The CDR3 nucleotides are TGCGCCAGCAGCTTTCGCCCGCCTCTCCAAGAGACCCAGTACTTC. The V and J genes are TRBV5-1 and TRBJ2-5, with D hard to call. In germline, CDR1 is SGHRS, CDR2 YFSETQ. CDR3 length: 15 amino acids. Trimming took 2 bases from V and 1 from J, leaving 12 bases between them. The complete variable domain, with remaining parts taken from reference TRBV5-1 and TRBJ2-5, reads KAGVTQTPRYLIKTRGQQVTLSCSPISGHRSVSWYQQTPGQGLQFLFEYFSETQRNKGNFPGRFSGRQFSNSRSEMNVSTLELGDSALYLCASSFRPPLQETQYFGPGTRLLVL.

The J gene is TRBJ2-2, the V gene TRBV5-1; D not resolved. The CDR3 loop spans 14 amino acids. With 4 bases removed from V and 1 base from J, the gap between germline ends came to 8 bases. CDR1 and CDR2 (germline): SGHRS, YFSETQ. The CDR3 DNA sequence: TGCGCCAGCAGCGATCTAAAGAACACCGGGGAGCTGTTTTTT. Amino acid sequence: CASSDLKNTGELFF.

This clonotype was seen many times. The gene calls are TRBV7-2 and TRBJ2-7, with D tentatively TRBD1 (5 bases). The CDR3 has 16 residues. Germline CDR1 reads SGHTA; CDR2 reads FQGNSA. Trimming shortened V by 5 bases and J by 2 bases, and 19 bases separated the two germline ends. The CDR3 coding sequence is TGTGCCAGCAGCGCTGGCCAGGGTTTTGGGCCCTACGAGCAGTACTTC. Translation: CASSAGQGFGPYEQYF.

This chain uses TRBV7-3 with TRBJ1-4; a possible D gene is TRBD1 (5 bases). Germline V gene data show CDR1 as SGHTA and CDR2 as FQGTGA. V was shortened by 2 bases and J by 8 bases, with 15 bases between the two germline ends. The CDR3 spans 15 residues. This chain's CDR3 is CASSLGGNTEEKLFF. CDR3 DNA sequence: TGTGCCAGCAGCTTAGGGGGGAATACTGAAGAAAAACTGTTTTTT.

This sequence joins TRBV7-2 and TRBJ2-5, with 7 bases aligning to TRBD2. CDR3 size: 13 residues. Germline V lookup: CDR1 SGHTA, CDR2 FQGNSA. The J segment lost 6 bases and the V segment lost 4 bases, leaving 5 bases of the junction unmatched. CDR3 sequence (DNA): TGTGCCAGCAGCTCCGTCGGGAGGAAGACCCAGTACTTC. Translation gives CASSSVGRKTQYF.

This clonotype was seen many times. The chain employs TRBV7-9 and TRBJ2-7, with TRBD1 identical over 9 bases. The V gene end was trimmed by 5 bases and the J gene end by 6 bases; junction bases not matched to a gene: 14. CDR3 length equals 16 residues. Germline V gene lookup returns CDR1 SEHNR and CDR2 FQNEAQ (reference sequence). Here the CDR3 reads CASSQSTRDRVGEQYF. CDR3 nucleotides: TGTGCCAGCAGCCAATCTACCCGGGACAGGGTGGGCGAGCAGTACTTC.

This clonotype was counted many times. The V call is TRBV25-1, the J call TRBJ1-4; D unclear. The CDR3 covers 11 residues. V lost 7 bases, J lost 8 bases, and 8 bases lay in between. CDR1 and CDR2 from the germline V gene are MGHDK and SYGVNS. Here the CDR3 reads CASTKGEKLFF. CDR3 bases: TGTGCCAGCACTAAGGGCGAAAAACTGTTTTTT.

This clonotype was picked up many times. The chain has TRBV29-1 and TRBJ1-1, with TRBD1 matching 7 bases. V shed 6 bases and J 8 bases; nucleotides not matched to a gene: 9. Germline CDR1 SQVTM, CDR2 ANQGSEA. The CDR3 consists of 12 residues. CDR3 DNA sequence: TGCAGCGTAATCGTTACAGGGGCCGAAGCTTTCTTT. It translates to CSVIVTGAEAFF.

This clonotype was seen only a few times. This CDR3 is CASSRQGRTNEKLFF. CDR3 in DNA: TGTGCCAGCAGTCGACAGGGAAGGACTAATGAAAAACTGTTTTTT. The chain carries TRBV27 and TRBJ1-4; 7 positions agree with TRBD1. V was pared by 5 bases and J by 2 bases, with 5 bases of the junction left unmatched. The CDR3 runs to 15 residues. In germline, CDR1 is MNHEY, CDR2 SMNVEV (reference sequence).

V usage is TRBV4-3 and J usage is TRBJ1-3; D is ambiguous. Germline V gene lookup returns CDR1 LGHNA and CDR2 YSLEER. V was shortened by 3 bases and J by 0 bases, with 9 bases between the two germline ends. CDR3 size: 15 residues. Here the CDR3 DNA reads TGCGCCAGCAGCCAGGACGGATACTCTGGAAACACCATATATTTT. It translates to CASSQDGYSGNTIYF.

This chain links TRBV10-3 with TRBJ1-5, with 7 bases fitting TRBD1. This CDR3 has 14 amino acids. The V and J ends lost 0 bases and 11 bases, in that order; junction bases with no gene match: 7. CDR1 ENHRY and CDR2 SYGVKD come from the germline V gene. The CDR3 DNA reads TGTGCCATCAGTGAGTCTCGAGGGACAGAGACCCAGCATTTT. Amino acids: CAISESRGTETQHF.

This chain uses TRBV7-2 with TRBJ2-1; TRBD2 matches 7 bases. V gave up 0 bases and J gave up 4 bases; unmatched junction bases: 9. This CDR3 contains 17 residues. Germline V CDR1 and CDR2: SGHTA, FQGNSA. CDR3 region: CASSLAPSGALYNEQFF. In nucleotides, the CDR3 is TGTGCCAGCAGCTTAGCGCCGAGCGGGGCCTTGTACAATGAGCAGTTCTTC. Full variable domain (outside the CDR3, taken from reference TRBV7-2 and TRBJ2-1): GAGVSQSPSNKVTEKGKDVELRCDPISGHTALYWYRQSLGQGLEFLIYFQGNSAPDKSGLPSDRFSAERTGGSVSTLTIQRTQQEDSAVYLCASSLAPSGALYNEQFFGPGTRLTVL.

The CDR3 sequence: CSALFTAGGTEAFF. The CDR3 nucleotides read TGCAGTGCTCTCTTTACAGCGGGGGGCACTGAAGCTTTCTTT. This chain uses TRBV20-1 with TRBJ1-1, with a weak D call TRBD1 (5 bases). CDR1 and CDR2 from the germline V gene are DFQATT and SNEGSKA (reference sequence). The CDR3 length is 14 residues. V was clipped by 5 bases and J by 4 bases, with 17 bases between them.

This clonotype has only one observation. The chain combines TRBV14 with TRBJ1-6; TRBD1 might be the D (5 bases). This CDR3 is built from 14 residues. V lost 6 bases and J lost 8, with 14 bases in between. Germline V gene sequence: CDR1 SGHDN, CDR2 FVKESK. CDR3 amino acids: CASSTLQAHSPLHF. CDR3 bases: TGTGCCAGCAGTACGTTACAGGCCCATTCACCCCTCCACTTT.

The chain is built from TRBV2 and TRBJ2-7; D perhaps matches TRBD1 (5 bases). In germline, CDR1 is SNHLY, CDR2 FYNNEI. This CDR3 contains 14 residues. With 4 bases removed from V and 5 bases from J, the gap between germline ends came to 15 bases. DNA for the CDR3: TGTGCCAGCAGTGCTAATGGGCCAGGGCACGAGCAGTACTTC. It encodes CASSANGPGHEQYF.

This clonotype occurred many times. The chain carries TRBV20-1 and TRBJ2-7, with 12 bases aligning to TRBD2. The CDR3 spans 14 residues. The germline CDR1 and CDR2 sequences are DFQATT and SNEGSKA (reference sequence). After removal of 8 bases from V and 2 bases from J, the junction contained 7 bases not matched to a gene. The chain's CDR3 is CSTSTSGSAYEQYF. CDR3 sequence (DNA): TGCAGTACGTCGACTAGCGGGAGTGCCTACGAGCAGTACTTC.

This clonotype occurred a few times. The chain recombines TRBV7-9 with TRBJ1-2, with no clear D. Trimming shortened V by 5 bases and J by 4 bases, and 11 bases separated the two germline ends. There are 13 residues in the CDR3. Per the germline V gene, CDR1 is SEHNR and CDR2 is FQNEAQ (reference sequence). CDR3 DNA sequence: TGTGCCAGCAGCGACCTCGGATTCTATGGCTACACCTTC. Translation: CASSDLGFYGYTF.

The rearrangement links TRBV7-9 to TRBJ2-7; 11 bases line up with TRBD1. J gave up 0 bases and V 10 bases, and 14 bases lay outside the gene matches. Germline-derived CDR1 and CDR2 are SEHNR and FQNEAQ (reference sequence). This CDR3 is 17 amino acids long. CDR3 protein: CAIRGGQGAGGSYEQYF. The CDR3 nucleotides are TGTGCCATCAGGGGCGGACAGGGGGCCGGCGGCTCCTACGAGCAGTACTTC.